This TCR beta chain was profiled in a study of cytomegalovirus exposure and HLA in healthy donors. The repertoire was sequenced with immunoSEQ multiplex PCR; TCRdb's copy has only in-frame clones and lacks some. The sample holds a few hundred thousand clones, more than 80% seen once. Trimming removed 5 bases at V and 10 bases at J, with 14 bases between. CDR1 is SNHLY, CDR2 FYNNEI, per germline. The CDR3 is 12 amino acids. As to this clone: Its specificity is unknown.

While the first cohort had around 700 subjects, the donors belonged to the separate validation cohort of over a hundred subjects. Study-wide results and limits: Across donors, most TCRs were seen rarely, yet some public ones were widespread. Some TCR beta chains (more than 150 of them) were listed as cytomegalovirus-associated.

V is TRBV2 and J is TRBJ1-1; maybe TRBD1 (5 bases). Material: PBMCs. The receptor comes from a woman aged 18-35 years in good health and CMV-seronegative. CDR3 bases: TGTGCCAGCAGTCGGTCCGGAAGGGGAGCTTTCTTT. Protein: CASSRSGRGAFF.